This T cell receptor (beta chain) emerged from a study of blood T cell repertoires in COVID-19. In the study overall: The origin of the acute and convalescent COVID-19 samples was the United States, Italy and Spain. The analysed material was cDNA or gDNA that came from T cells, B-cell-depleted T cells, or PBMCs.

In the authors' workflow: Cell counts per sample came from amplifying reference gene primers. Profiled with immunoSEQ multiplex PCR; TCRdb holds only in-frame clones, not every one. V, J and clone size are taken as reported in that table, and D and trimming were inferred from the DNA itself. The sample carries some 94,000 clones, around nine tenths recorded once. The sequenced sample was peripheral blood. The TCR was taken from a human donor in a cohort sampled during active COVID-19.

The CDR3 coding sequence is TGTGCCAGCAGATCCTTGGACAGGGGGTTTGAAAAACTGTTTTTT. Its protein is CASRSLDRGFEKLFF. The chain recombines TRBV6-5 with TRBJ1-4; TRBD1 matches 10 bases. CDR1 is MNHEY and CDR2 is SVGAGI in the germline V gene. The CDR3 sequence is 15 residues long. Trimming removed 6 bases from V and 7 bases from J; junction bases left unmatched: 8.